A single sample is the source of the 14 T cell receptor beta chains below, sequenced in a study of monozygotic twins with inflammatory bowel disease. TCRdb re-called the 5' RACE reads and gives one entry per CDR3 protein, without DNA. Its table lists some 170,000 distinct CDR3 sequences. The sample was blood. The receptors derive from a human donor with ulcerative colitis or Crohn's disease, or a healthy co-twin of an affected twin (not recorded which).

The chain is built from TRBV5-6 and TRBJ2-1; TCRdb names TRBD1, which stays unverified in the absence of DNA. Germline V gives CDR1 SGHDT, CDR2 YYEEEE. The CDR3 consists of 15 residues. The CDR3 is CASSLTGTPYNEQFF.

This chain connects TRBV12-3 or TRBV12-4 to TRBJ2-3; the D gene TCRdb calls, TRBD1, cannot be checked with no DNA. The CDR3 consists of 13 residues. CDR3: CASSPRQGDTQYF.

Here the CDR3 reads CASSYDPRLGLGYNEQFF. The chain combines TRBV6-5 with TRBJ2-1; TCRdb's D call, TRBD2, is unchecked because there is no DNA. Per the germline V gene, CDR1 is MNHEY and CDR2 is SVGAGI. The CDR3 extends over 18 amino acids.

V and J are TRBV11-2 and TRBJ2-1. The CDR3 length is 12 residues. Per the germline V gene, CDR1 is SGHAT and CDR2 is FQNNGV. CDR3 loop: CASSFTSVEQFF. The full variable domain, with the rest looked up from reference TRBV11-2 and TRBJ2-1, is EAGVAQSPRYKIIEKRQSVAFWCNPISGHATLYWYQQILGQGPKLLIQFQNNGVVDDSQLPKDRFSAERLKGVDSTLKIQPAKLEDSAVYLCASSFTSVEQFFGPGTRLTVL.

The chain recombines TRBV18 with TRBJ2-2; TCRdb names TRBD1, which stays unverified in the absence of DNA. This CDR3 has 14 amino acids. From germline, CDR1 is KGHSH and CDR2 LQKENI. CDR3 sequence: CASSLGTETGELFF.

The gene calls are TRBV5-6 and TRBJ2-5; checking the TCRdb D call of TRBD1 is not possible without DNA. The CDR3 has 17 residues. Germline CDR1 reads SGHDT; CDR2 reads YYEEEE. This CDR3 is CASSFSETGGFQETQYF.

The chain couples TRBV5-1 to TRBJ2-1; no DNA is available, so the TRBD1 call from TCRdb remains unchecked. The CDR3 runs to 12 residues. Germline-derived CDR1 and CDR2 are SGHRS and YFSETQ. This chain's CDR3 is CASSSPEDEQFF.

This chain connects TRBV29-1 to TRBJ2-1; TCRdb picks TRBD2, but there is no DNA to check that call. This CDR3 comprises 13 residues. Germline CDR1 SQVTM, CDR2 ANQGSEA. The CDR3 sequence is CSVELAGGYEQFF.

CDR3 in amino acids: CASGWRFSTDTQYF. This chain joins TRBV27 and TRBJ2-3; TCRdb outputs TRBD2, but without DNA this stays unchecked. The CDR3 contains 14 residues. The germline V gene encodes CDR1 MNHEY and CDR2 SMNVEV (reference sequence).

V usage is TRBV5-1 and J usage is TRBJ2-5; TCRdb outputs TRBD2, but without DNA this stays unchecked. The CDR3 runs 16 residues. CDR1 is SGHRS and CDR2 is YFSETQ in the germline V gene. CDR3: CASSFGTSGIKETQYF. Supplemented by reference TRBV5-1 and TRBJ2-5, the full variable domain reads KAGVTQTPRYLIKTRGQQVTLSCSPISGHRSVSWYQQTPGQGLQFLFEYFSETQRNKGNFPGRFSGRQFSNSRSEMNVSTLELGDSALYLCASSFGTSGIKETQYFGPGTRLLVL.

The CDR3 protein is CASSLNGHTDTQYF. The J gene is TRBJ2-3, the V gene TRBV5-1; TCRdb names TRBD1, which stays unverified in the absence of DNA. CDR3 length equals 14 residues. Germline CDR1 reads SGHRS; CDR2 reads YFSETQ. Filled out from reference TRBV5-1 and TRBJ2-3, the complete variable domain reads KAGVTQTPRYLIKTRGQQVTLSCSPISGHRSVSWYQQTPGQGLQFLFEYFSETQRNKGNFPGRFSGRQFSNSRSEMNVSTLELGDSALYLCASSLNGHTDTQYFGPGTRLTVL.

The chain recombines TRBV5-1 with TRBJ2-3. Looked up from germline, CDR1 is SGHRS and CDR2 is YFSETQ. The CDR3 is 14 residues long. The CDR3 protein is CASSTGLVTDTQYF.

The chain recombines TRBV5-1 with TRBJ2-5; no DNA is available, so the TRBD2 call from TCRdb remains unchecked. The CDR3 runs 16 residues. The germline gives CDR1 SGHRS, CDR2 YFSETQ. This CDR3 reads CASSLVASGQQETQYF.

The chain combines TRBV7-2 with TRBJ2-7; TCRdb gives TRBD1 as the D gene, but with no DNA this cannot be confirmed. This CDR3 has 16 residues. CDR1 SGHTA and CDR2 FQGNSA come from the germline V gene. The CDR3: CASSSRRTGLGGEQYF.